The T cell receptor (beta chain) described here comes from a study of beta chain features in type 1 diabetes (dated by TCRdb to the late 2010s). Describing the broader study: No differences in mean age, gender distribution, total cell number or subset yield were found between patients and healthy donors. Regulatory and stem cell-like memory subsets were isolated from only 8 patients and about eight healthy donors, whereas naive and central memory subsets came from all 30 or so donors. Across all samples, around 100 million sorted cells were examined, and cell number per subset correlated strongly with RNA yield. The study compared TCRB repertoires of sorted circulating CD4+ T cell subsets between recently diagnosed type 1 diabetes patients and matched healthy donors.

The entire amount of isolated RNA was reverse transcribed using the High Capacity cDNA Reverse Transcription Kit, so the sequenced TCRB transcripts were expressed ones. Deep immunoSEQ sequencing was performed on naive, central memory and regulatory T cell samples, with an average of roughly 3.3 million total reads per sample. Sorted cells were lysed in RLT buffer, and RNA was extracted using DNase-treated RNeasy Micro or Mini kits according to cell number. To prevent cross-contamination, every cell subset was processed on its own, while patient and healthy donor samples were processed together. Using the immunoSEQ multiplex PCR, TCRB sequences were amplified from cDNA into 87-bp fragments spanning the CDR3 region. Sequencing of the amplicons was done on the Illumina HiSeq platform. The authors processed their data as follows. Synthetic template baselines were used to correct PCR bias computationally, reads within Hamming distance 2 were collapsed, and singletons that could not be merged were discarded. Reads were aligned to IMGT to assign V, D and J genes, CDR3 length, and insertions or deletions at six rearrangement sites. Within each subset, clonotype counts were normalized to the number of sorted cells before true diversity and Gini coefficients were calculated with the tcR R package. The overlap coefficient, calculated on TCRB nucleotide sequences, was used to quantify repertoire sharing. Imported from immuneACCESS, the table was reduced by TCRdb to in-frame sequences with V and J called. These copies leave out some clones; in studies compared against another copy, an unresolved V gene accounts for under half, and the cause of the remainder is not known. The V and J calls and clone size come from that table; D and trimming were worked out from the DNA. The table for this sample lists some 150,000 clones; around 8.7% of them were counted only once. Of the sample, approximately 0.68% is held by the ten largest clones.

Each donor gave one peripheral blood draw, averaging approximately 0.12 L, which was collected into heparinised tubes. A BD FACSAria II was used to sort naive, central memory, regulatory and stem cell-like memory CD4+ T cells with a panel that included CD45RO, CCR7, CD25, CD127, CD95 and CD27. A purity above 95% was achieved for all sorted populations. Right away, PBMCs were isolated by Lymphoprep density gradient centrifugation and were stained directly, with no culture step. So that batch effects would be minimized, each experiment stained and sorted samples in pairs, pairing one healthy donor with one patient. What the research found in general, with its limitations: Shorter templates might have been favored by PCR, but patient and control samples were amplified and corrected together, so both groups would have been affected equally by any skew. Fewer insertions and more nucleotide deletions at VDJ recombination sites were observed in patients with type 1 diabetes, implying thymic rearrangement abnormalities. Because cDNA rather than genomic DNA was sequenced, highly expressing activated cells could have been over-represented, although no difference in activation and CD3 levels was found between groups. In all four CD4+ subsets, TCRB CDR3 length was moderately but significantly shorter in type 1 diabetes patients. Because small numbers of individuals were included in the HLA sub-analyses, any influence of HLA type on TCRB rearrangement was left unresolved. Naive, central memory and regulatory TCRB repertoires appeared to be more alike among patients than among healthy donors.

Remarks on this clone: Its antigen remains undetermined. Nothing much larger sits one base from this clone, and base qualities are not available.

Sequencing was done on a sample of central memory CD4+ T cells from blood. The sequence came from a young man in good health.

The sequence in DNA is TGTGCCAGCAGCGCCCGGGACAGGGAACAGCCCCAGCATTTT. This sequence encodes CASSARDREQPQHF. Here the chain combines TRBV5-5 and TRBJ1-5, with 9 junctional bases fitting TRBD1. From the cysteine up to the phenylalanine, the CDR3 has a length of 14 residues. Just the 42-base CDR3 DNA is kept, in frame starting at base 1. V loses 4 bases at its end and J loses 7 bases; junction bases beyond the gene matches: 6. Per the germline V gene (reference sequence), SGHKS is the CDR1 and YYEKEE is the CDR2.